This is a list of T cell receptor beta chains from one sample in a study of OX40 agonist ivuxolimab in advanced cancers. TCRdb's table, derived via immunoSEQ multiplex PCR, lists solely in-frame clones and lacks some. The sample carries fewer than 100,000 clones, approximately 80% recorded once. The sample was CD4+ or CD8+ T cells sorted from blood, taken in a trial of the OX40 agonist ivuxolimab. The source is an adult with an advanced solid tumor such as melanoma, head and neck, liver or kidney cancer. CDR3s include the opening cysteine and the closing phenylalanine or tryptophan. The D gene is left open where the match is weak. The size of a clone is reported for some rows only, either as once, few or many, or as a class for expanded clones.

v_call	j_call	d_call	clone_size	cdr3_nt	cdr3_aa
TRBV19	TRBJ2-7	TRBD2	NA	TGTGCCAGTAGTAACCAAGCGGGGTACGAGCAGTACTTC	CASSNQAGYEQYF
TRBV7-9	TRBJ2-5	NA	NA	TGTGCCAGCAGGGTTCGGGGCGAAGAGACCCAGTACTTC	CASRVRGEETQYF
TRBV6-1	TRBJ2-3	NA	NA	TGTGCCAGCAGTGAAGCAGGGGCTAGCACAGATACGCAGTATTTT	CASSEAGASTDTQYF
TRBV11-1	TRBJ2-7	NA	NA	TGTGCCAGCAGCTTAAACTTCCCCTACGAGCAGTACTTC	CASSLNFPYEQYF
TRBV30	TRBJ1-6	NA	NA	TGTGCCTGGAGTTTCGGTGCAGCGAATTCACCCCTCCACTTT	CAWSFGAANSPLHF
TRBV2	TRBJ2-2	NA	NA	TGTGCCAGCAGGTACGCGAACACCGGGGAGCTGTTTTTT	CASRYANTGELFF
TRBV5-6	TRBJ2-1	NA	NA	TGTGCCAGCAGCCACCTTCCCCCTAGCAATGAGCAGTTCTTC	CASSHLPPSNEQFF
TRBV5-1	TRBJ1-1	NA	NA	TGCGCCAGCAGCTTGTTAATGGGGTCTGAAGCTTTCTTT	CASSLLMGSEAFF
TRBV12-5	TRBJ2-3	TRBD2	NA	TGTGCTAGTGGTTTCAGTCTTTTGGCGGGAGGCACAGATACGCAGTATTTT	CASGFSLLAGGTDTQYF
TRBV5-1	TRBJ1-4	TRBD1	few	TGCGCCAGCAGCTTGGAATACAGGGGAGGTGAAAAACTGTTTTTT	CASSLEYRGGEKLFF
TRBV6-5	TRBJ1-2	NA	NA	TGTGCCAGCAGTCCCGGGTCCTACTATGGCTACACCTTC	CASSPGSYYGYTF
TRBV28	TRBJ1-5	NA	NA	TGTGCCAGCAGTTTCCCCGTGGGACACTGGATGAAGCAGCCCCAGCATTTT	CASSFPVGHWMKQPQHF
TRBV7-3	TRBJ2-3	NA	few	TGTGCCAGCAGCTTCGGGCACACAGATACGCAGTATTTT	CASSFGHTDTQYF
TRBV29-1	TRBJ1-2	TRBD1	NA	TGCAGCGTCGCCCGTTCAGGGGGCGGAAACTATGGCTACACCTTC	CSVARSGGGNYGYTF
TRBV5-8	TRBJ1-5	NA	few	TGTGCCAGCAGCTCACAGGGTCGGGGCAATCAGCCCCAGCATTTT	CASSSQGRGNQPQHF
TRBV27	TRBJ2-5	NA	NA	TGTGCCACCGGCTTAGGGCGGGCTGAGACCCAGTACTTC	CATGLGRAETQYF
TRBV6-1	TRBJ2-5	NA	NA	TGTGCCAGCAGTGTACCAGGCCAAGAGACCCAGTACTTC	CASSVPGQETQYF